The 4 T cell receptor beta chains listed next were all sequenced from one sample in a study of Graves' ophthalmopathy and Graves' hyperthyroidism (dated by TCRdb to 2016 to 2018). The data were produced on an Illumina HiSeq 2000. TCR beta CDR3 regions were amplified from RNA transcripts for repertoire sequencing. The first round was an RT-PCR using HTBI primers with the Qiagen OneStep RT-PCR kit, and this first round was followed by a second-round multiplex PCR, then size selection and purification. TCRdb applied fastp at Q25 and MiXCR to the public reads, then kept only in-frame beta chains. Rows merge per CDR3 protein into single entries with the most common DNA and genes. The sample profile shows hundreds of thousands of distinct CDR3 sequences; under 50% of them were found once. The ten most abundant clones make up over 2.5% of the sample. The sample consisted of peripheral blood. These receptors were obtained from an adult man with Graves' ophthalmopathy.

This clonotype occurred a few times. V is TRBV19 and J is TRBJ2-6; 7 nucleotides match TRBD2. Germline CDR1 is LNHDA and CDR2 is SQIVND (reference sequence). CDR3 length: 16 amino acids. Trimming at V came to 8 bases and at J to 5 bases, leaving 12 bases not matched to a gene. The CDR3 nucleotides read TGTGCCAGTTCCATCCGGGACTACTCCTGGGCCAACGTCCTGACTTTC. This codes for CASSIRDYSWANVLTF.

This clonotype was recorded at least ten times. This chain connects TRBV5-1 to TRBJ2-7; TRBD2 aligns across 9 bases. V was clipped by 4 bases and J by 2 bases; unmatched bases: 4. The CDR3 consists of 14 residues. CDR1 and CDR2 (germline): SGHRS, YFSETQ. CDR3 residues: CASSGASGAYEQYF. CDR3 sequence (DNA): TGCGCCAGCAGCGGGGCTAGCGGGGCCTACGAGCAGTACTTC. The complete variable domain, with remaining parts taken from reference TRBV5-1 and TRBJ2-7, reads KAGVTQTPRYLIKTRGQQVTLSCSPISGHRSVSWYQQTPGQGLQFLFEYFSETQRNKGNFPGRFSGRQFSNSRSEMNVSTLELGDSALYLCASSGASGAYEQYFGPGTRLTVT.

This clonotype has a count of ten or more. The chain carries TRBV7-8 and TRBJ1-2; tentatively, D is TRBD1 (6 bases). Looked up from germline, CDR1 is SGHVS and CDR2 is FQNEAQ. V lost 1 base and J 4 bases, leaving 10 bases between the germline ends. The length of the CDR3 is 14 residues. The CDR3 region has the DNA TGTGCCAGCAGCTTAGGGGGGGCTAGCTATGGCTACACCTTC. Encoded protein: CASSLGGASYGYTF.

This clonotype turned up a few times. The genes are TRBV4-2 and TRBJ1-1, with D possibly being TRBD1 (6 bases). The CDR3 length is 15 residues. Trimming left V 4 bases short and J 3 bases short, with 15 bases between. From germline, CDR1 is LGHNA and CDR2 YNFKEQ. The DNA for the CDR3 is TGTGCCAGCAGCCTCGCACAGGGCGGGGACACTGAAGCTTTCTTT. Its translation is CASSLAQGGDTEAFF.